This T cell receptor (beta chain) is from a study of blood T cell repertoires in COVID-19. Across the study: Samples came from the United States, Italy and Spain, spanning acute and convalescent COVID-19. The analysed material was cDNA or gDNA that came from T cells, B-cell-depleted T cells, or PBMCs.

CDR1 and CDR2 (germline): MNHEY, SMNVEV (reference sequence). V lost 3 bases and J 1 base, leaving 12 bases between the germline ends. The CDR3 spans 15 residues. Original analysis: Nucleated cell counts were estimated from reference gene primer amplification. Clones were read by immunoSEQ multiplex PCR, and TCRdb kept only the in-frame ones, dropping some. V, J and clone size are those of that table, while D and trimming were read from the DNA. The sample lists 60,000 to 80,000 clones, approximately 90% occurring once. The gene calls are TRBV27 and TRBJ1-1, with D perhaps TRBD1 (5 bases). The specimen sequenced was peripheral blood. This TCR was sampled from a woman between 70 and 85 years old with acute or convalescent COVID-19. The CDR3 here is CASSFGGSRNTEAFF. The CDR3 bases are TGTGCCAGCAGTTTCGGGGGGTCCCGGAACACTGAAGCTTTCTTT.